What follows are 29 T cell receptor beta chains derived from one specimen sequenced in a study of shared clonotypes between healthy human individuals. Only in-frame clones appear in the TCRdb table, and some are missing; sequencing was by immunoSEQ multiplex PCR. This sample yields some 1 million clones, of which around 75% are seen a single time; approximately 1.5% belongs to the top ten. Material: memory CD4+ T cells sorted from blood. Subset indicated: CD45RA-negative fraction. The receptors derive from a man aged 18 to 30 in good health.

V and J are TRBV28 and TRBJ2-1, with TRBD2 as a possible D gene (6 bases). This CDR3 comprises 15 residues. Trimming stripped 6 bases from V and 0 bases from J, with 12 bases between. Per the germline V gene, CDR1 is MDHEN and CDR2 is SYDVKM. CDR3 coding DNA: TGTGCCAGCAGCCCCCGGGACTTCTCCTACAATGAGCAGTTCTTC. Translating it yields CASSPRDFSYNEQFF.

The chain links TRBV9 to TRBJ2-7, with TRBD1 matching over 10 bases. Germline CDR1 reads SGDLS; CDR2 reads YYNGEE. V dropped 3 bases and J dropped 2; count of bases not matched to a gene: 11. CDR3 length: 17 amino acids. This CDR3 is CASSGTPDRGLPYEQYF. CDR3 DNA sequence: TGTGCCAGCAGCGGAACACCCGACAGGGGGCTGCCCTACGAGCAGTACTTC.

CDR3 in DNA: TGCAGTGCTCCCACCCTGGGTGAGCAGTTCTTC. Translated: CSAPTLGEQFF. This sequence joins TRBV20-1 and TRBJ2-1; D unclear. Trimming shortened V by 5 bases and J by 9 bases, and 11 bases separated the two germline ends. The CDR3 sequence is 11 residues long. The germline V gene encodes CDR1 DFQATT and CDR2 SNEGSKA (reference sequence).

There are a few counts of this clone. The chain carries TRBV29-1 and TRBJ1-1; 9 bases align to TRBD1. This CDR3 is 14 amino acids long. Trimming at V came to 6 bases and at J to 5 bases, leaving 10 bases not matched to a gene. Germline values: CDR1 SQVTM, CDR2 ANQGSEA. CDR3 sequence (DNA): TGCAGCGTGTCTTACAGGGGGCTTAAGACTGAAGCTTTCTTT. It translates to CSVSYRGLKTEAFF.

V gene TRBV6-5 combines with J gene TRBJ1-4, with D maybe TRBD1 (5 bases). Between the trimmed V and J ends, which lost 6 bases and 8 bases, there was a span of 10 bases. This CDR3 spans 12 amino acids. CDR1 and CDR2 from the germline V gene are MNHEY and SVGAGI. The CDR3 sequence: CASRGWGEKLFF. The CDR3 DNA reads TGTGCCAGCAGGGGGTGGGGCGAAAAACTGTTTTTT.

CDR3 in amino acids: CASSLGFSAGDKTQYF. The CDR3 bases are TGCGCCAGCAGCTTGGGGTTTTCCGCAGGGGACAAGACCCAGTACTTC. The chain uses TRBV5-1 and TRBJ2-5; D may be TRBD1 (6 bases). Germline CDR1 reads SGHRS; CDR2 reads YFSETQ. V lost 0 bases to trimming and J lost 6 bases, with 18 bases between them. There are 16 residues in the CDR3.

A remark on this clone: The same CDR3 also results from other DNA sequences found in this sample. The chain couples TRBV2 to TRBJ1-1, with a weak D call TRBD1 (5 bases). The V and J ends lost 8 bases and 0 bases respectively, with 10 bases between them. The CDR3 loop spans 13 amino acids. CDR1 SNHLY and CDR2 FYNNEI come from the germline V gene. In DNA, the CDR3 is TGTGCCAGCCGCCAGGGAATGAACACTGAAGCTTTCTTT. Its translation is CASRQGMNTEAFF. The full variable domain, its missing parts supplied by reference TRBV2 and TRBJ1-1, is EPEVTQTPSHQVTQMGQEVILRCVPISNHLYFYWYRQILGQKVEFLVSFYNNEISEKSEIFDDQFSVERPDGSNFTLKIRSTKLEDSAMYFCASRQGMNTEAFFGQGTRLTVV.

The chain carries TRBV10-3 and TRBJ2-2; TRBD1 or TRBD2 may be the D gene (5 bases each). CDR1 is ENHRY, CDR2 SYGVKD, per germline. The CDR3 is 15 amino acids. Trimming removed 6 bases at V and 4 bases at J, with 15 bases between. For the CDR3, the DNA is TGTGCCATCAGCCAGGGAGACAGCCTCACCGGGGAGCTGTTTTTT. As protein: CAISQGDSLTGELFF.

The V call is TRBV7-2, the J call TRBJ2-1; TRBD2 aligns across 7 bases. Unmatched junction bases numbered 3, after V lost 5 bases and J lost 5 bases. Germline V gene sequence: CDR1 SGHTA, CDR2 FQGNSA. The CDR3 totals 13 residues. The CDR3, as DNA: TGTGCCAGCAGCACGCGGGGGAACAATGAGCAGTTCTTC. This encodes CASSTRGNNEQFF.

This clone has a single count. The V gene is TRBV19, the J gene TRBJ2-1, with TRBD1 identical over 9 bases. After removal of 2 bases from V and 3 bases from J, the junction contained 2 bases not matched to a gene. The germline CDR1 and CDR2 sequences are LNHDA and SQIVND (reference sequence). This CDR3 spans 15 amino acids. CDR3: CASSIPGQGYNEQFF. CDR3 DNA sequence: TGTGCCAGTAGTATACCGGGACAGGGCTACAATGAGCAGTTCTTC.

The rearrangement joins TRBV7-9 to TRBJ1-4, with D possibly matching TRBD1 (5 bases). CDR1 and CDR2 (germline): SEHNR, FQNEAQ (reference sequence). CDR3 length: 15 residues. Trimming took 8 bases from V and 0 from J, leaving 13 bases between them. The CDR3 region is CASSKTATTNEKLFF. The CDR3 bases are TGTGCCAGCTCCAAGACAGCTACAACTAATGAAAAACTGTTTTTT.

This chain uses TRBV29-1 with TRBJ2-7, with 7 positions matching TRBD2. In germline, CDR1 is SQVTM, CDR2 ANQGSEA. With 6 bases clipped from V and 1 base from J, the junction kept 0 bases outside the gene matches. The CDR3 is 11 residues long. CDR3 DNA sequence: TGCAGCGTGGGGGGGTCCTACGAGCAGTACTTC. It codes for CSVGGSYEQYF.

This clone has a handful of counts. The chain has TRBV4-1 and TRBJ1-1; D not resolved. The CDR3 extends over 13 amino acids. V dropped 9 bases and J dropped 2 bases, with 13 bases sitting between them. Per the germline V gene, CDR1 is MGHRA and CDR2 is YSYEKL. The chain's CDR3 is CASTLGPNTEAFF. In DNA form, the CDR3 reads TGCGCCAGTACCCTCGGACCCAACACTGAAGCTTTCTTT.

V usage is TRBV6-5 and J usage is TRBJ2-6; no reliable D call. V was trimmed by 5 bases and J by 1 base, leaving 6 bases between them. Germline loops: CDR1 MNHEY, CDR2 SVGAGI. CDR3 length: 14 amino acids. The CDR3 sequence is CASSGVSGANVLTF. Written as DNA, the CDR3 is TGTGCCAGCAGTGGGGTTTCTGGGGCCAACGTCCTGACTTTC.

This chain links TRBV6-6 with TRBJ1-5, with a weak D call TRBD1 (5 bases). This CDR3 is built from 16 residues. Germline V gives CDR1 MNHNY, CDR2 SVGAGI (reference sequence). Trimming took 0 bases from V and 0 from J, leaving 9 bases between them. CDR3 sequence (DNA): TGTGCCAGCAGTTACTCGGGGGGATATAGCAATCAGCCCCAGCATTTT. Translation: CASSYSGGYSNQPQHF.

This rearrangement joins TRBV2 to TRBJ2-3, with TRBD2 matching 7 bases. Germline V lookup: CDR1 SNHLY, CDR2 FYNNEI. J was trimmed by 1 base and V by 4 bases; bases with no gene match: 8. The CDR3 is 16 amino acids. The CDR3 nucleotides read TGTGCCAGCAGTGTTTCTCGGGGGGAGGGCACAGATACGCAGTATTTT. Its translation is CASSVSRGEGTDTQYF.

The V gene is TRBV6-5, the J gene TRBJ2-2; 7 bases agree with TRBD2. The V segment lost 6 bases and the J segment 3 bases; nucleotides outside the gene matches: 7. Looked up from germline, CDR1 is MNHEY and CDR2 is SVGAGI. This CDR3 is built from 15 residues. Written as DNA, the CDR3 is TGTGCCAGCAGGATACTTAGCGGGTACACCGGGGAGCTGTTTTTT. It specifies CASRILSGYTGELFF.

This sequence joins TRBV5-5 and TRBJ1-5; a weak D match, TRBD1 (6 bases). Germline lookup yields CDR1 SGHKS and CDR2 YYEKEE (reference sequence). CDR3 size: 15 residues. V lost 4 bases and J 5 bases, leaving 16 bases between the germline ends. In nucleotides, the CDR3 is TGTGCCAGCAGCCCCCGTGTGACAGGAGATCAGCCCCAGCATTTT. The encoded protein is CASSPRVTGDQPQHF.

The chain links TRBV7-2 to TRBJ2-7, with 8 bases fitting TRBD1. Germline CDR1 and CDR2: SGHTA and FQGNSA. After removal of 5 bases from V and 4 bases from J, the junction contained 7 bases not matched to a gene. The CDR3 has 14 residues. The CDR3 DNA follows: TGTGCCAGCAGCCCGGGACAGGCTCGGTACGAGCAGTACTTC. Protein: CASSPGQARYEQYF.

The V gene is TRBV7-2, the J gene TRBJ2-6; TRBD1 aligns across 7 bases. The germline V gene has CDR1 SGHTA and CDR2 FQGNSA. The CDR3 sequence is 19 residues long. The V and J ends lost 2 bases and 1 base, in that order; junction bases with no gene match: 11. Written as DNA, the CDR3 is TGTGCCAGCAGCTTACCGGGGACAGACAGAATTTCTGGGGCCAACGTCCTGACTTTC. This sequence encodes CASSLPGTDRISGANVLTF.

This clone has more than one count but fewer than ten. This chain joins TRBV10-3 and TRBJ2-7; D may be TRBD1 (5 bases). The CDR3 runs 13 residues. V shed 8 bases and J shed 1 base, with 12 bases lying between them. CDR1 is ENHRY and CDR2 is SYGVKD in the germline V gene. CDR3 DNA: TGTGCCATCGGGTCCCCAGGGTCCTACGAGCAGTACTTC. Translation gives CAIGSPGSYEQYF.

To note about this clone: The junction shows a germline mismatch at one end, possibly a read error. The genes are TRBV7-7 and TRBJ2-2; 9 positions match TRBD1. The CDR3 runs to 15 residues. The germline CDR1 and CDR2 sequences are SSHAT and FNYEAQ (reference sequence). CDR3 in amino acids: CASSSGTGFAGELFF. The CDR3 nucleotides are TGTGCTAGCAGCTCGGGGACAGGGTTCGCCGGGGAGCTGTTTTTT.

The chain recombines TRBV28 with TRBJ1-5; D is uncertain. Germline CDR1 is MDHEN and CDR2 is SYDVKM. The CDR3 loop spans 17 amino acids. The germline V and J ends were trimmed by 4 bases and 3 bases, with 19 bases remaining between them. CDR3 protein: CASSSPWAGGINQPQHF. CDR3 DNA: TGTGCCAGCAGTTCTCCCTGGGCGGGCGGCATCAATCAGCCCCAGCATTTT.

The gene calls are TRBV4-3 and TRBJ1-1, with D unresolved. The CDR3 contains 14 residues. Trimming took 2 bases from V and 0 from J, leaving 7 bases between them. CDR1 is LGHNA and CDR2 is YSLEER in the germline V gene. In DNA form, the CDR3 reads TGCGCCAGCAGCCAACATGGGATGAACACTGAAGCTTTCTTT. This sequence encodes CASSQHGMNTEAFF.

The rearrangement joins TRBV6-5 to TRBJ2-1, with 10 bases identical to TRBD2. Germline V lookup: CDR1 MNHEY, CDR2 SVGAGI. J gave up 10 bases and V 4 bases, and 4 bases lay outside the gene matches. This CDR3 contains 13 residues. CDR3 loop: CASSFTSGNEQFF. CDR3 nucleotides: TGTGCCAGCAGTTTCACTAGCGGGAACGAGCAGTTCTTC.

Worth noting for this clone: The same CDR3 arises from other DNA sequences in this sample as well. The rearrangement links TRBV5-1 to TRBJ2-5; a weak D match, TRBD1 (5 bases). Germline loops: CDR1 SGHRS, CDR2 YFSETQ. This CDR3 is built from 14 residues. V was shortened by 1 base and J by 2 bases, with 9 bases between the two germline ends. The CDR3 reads CASSLSGQQETQYF. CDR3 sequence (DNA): TGCGCCAGCAGCTTGTCAGGGCAGCAAGAGACCCAGTACTTC.

CDR3 in amino acids: CASTPGLGDQETQYF. CDR3 sequence (DNA): TGTGCCAGCACCCCTGGGTTGGGGGACCAAGAGACCCAGTACTTC. The J gene is TRBJ2-5, the V gene TRBV28; D could derive from TRBD1 or TRBD2 (5 bases each). V gave up 7 bases and J gave up 0 bases, with 15 bases separating them. There are 15 residues in the CDR3. Germline V gene sequence: CDR1 MDHEN, CDR2 SYDVKM.

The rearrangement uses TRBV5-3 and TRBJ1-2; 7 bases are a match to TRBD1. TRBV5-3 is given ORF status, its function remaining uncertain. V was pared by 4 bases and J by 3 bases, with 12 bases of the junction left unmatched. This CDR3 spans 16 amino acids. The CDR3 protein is CARSNRQGQGHYGYTF. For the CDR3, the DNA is TGTGCCAGAAGCAACCGACAGGGCCAGGGTCACTATGGCTACACCTTC.

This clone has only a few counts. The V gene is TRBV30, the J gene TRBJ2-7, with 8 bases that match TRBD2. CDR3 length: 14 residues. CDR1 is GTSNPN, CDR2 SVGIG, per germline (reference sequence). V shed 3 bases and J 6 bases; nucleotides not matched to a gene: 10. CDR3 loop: CAWSLGGGRREQYF. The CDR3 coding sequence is TGTGCCTGGAGCCTGGGGGGCGGGAGGCGCGAGCAGTACTTC.